One and the same sample provided the 25 T cell receptor beta chains below, sequenced in a study of radiation and T cells in renal cell carcinoma. Generated by immunoSEQ multiplex PCR, the TCRdb table keeps only in-frame clones and is missing some. The data contain 130,000 or so clones, 70% to 90% of them seen just once; the ten biggest clones take up about 11%. Time point here: baseline pretreatment blood. The treatment was: 15 Gy SBRT to primary tumor, nephrectomy 4 weeks later. The input for sequencing was blood, taken from a patient whose treatment included radiotherapy and nephrectomy. The receptors here all came from a woman between 45 and 65 years old with renal cell carcinoma.

This clone was counted once. The rearrangement joins TRBV4-1 to TRBJ2-1, with D possibly being TRBD1 (5 bases). The CDR3 totals 17 residues. Looked up from germline, CDR1 is MGHRA and CDR2 is YSYEKL. The V end lost 4 bases, the J end lost 8 bases, and 24 bases lay between the germline ends. This CDR3 reads CASSLLVRVVSNHEQFF. CDR3 bases: TGCGCCAGCAGCCTCCTAGTCAGGGTCGTCTCAAATCATGAGCAGTTCTTC.

The chain carries TRBV5-5 and TRBJ1-2, with a possible D match to TRBD1 (6 bases). Trimming took off 4 bases at V and 0 bases at J, with 13 bases between the two ends. The CDR3 covers 15 residues. CDR1 SGHKS and CDR2 YYEKEE come from the germline V gene (reference sequence). CDR3 protein: CASSLGAPTNYGYTF. CDR3 sequence (DNA): TGTGCCAGCAGCCTGGGGGCACCAACTAACTATGGCTACACCTTC.

The CDR3 DNA sequence: TGTGCCAGCAGTGGGACAGGGGGCTTGCAGCCCCAGCATTTT. This gives the protein CASSGTGGLQPQHF. The chain links TRBV2 to TRBJ1-5; 11 bases agree with TRBD1. CDR3 size: 14 residues. Per the germline V gene, CDR1 is SNHLY and CDR2 is FYNNEI. The V segment lost 4 bases and the J segment 7 bases; nucleotides outside the gene matches: 3.

CDR3: CASSLAMGGPGANVLTF. DNA of the CDR3: TGTGCCAGCAGCTTAGCGATGGGGGGTCCTGGGGCCAACGTCCTGACTTTC. The J gene is TRBJ2-6, the V gene TRBV7-2, with TRBD2 as a possible D gene (6 bases). This CDR3 contains 17 residues. The V and J ends lost 0 bases and 2 bases respectively, with 11 bases between them. CDR1 is SGHTA, CDR2 FQGNSA, per germline.

This chain joins TRBV25-1 and TRBJ1-1, with no clear D. From germline, CDR1 is MGHDK and CDR2 SYGVNS. The germline V and J ends were trimmed by 7 bases and 8 bases, with 17 bases remaining between them. The CDR3 is 13 amino acids. CDR3 sequence: CASTRNRESEAFF. The CDR3 nucleotides read TGTGCCAGCACCCGGAACCGGGAATCAGAAGCTTTCTTT.

The rearrangement links TRBV2 to TRBJ1-1; D not certain. Per the germline V gene, CDR1 is SNHLY and CDR2 is FYNNEI. The CDR3 length is 14 residues. Trimming pared 1 base from V and 1 base from J, leaving 7 bases between. CDR3 protein: CASSEVRGNTEAFF. CDR3 nucleotide sequence: TGTGCCAGCAGTGAAGTTCGGGGGAACACTGAAGCTTTCTTT.

This clone was seen a handful of times. This chain connects TRBV29-1 to TRBJ1-1; 7 nucleotides align to TRBD1. The CDR3 length is 15 residues. The V gene's germline CDR1 is SQVTM and CDR2 ANQGSEA. The trim removed 3 bases at V and 6 bases at J, leaving 13 bases unmatched. The CDR3 DNA reads as TGCAGCGTTGAGACAGGGAGGATAGGAAGCTCTGAAGCTTTCTTT. This codes for CSVETGRIGSSEAFF.

The rearrangement links TRBV7-2 to TRBJ1-5; D remains unclear. The CDR3 is 13 residues long. Per germline, CDR1 SGHTA and CDR2 FQGNSA. The ends were cut back, 1 base at V and 6 bases at J, with 7 bases in the middle. CDR3 loop: CASSLELSQPQHF. DNA for the CDR3: TGTGCCAGCAGCTTAGAACTATCTCAGCCCCAGCATTTT. Full variable domain (missing parts from reference TRBV7-2 and TRBJ1-5): GAGVSQSPSNKVTEKGKDVELRCDPISGHTALYWYRQSLGQGLEFLIYFQGNSAPDKSGLPSDRFSAERTGGSVSTLTIQRTQQEDSAVYLCASSLELSQPQHFGDGTRLSIL.

The CDR3 nucleotides read TGCGCCAGCAGCCAAGATAGTAAATCGTACAGGGCGATTCAAGAGACCCAGTACTTC. Protein sequence: CASSQDSKSYRAIQETQYF. V gene TRBV4-1 combines with J gene TRBJ2-5; possibly TRBD1 for D (6 bases). This CDR3 has 19 amino acids. V lost 0 bases to trimming and J lost 2 bases, with 22 bases between them. CDR1 is MGHRA and CDR2 is YSYEKL in the germline V gene.

The chain carries TRBV5-1 and TRBJ1-4; 7 bases agree with TRBD1. This CDR3 has 17 residues. The trim removed 5 bases at V and 0 bases at J, leaving 10 bases unmatched. The germline V gene has CDR1 SGHRS and CDR2 YFSETQ. CDR3 sequence: CASSQGGGGTTNEKLFF. The CDR3, as DNA: TGCGCCAGCAGTCAGGGGGGTGGCGGCACAACTAATGAAAAACTGTTTTTT.

This sequence joins TRBV30 and TRBJ1-1, with no clear D. Trimming took 4 bases from V and 3 from J, leaving 15 bases between them. This CDR3 has 14 residues. Germline loops: CDR1 GTSNPN, CDR2 SVGIG (reference sequence). The DNA of the CDR3 is TGTGCCTGGACCCCGTGGGCGGCGTACACTGAAGCTTTCTTT. It codes for CAWTPWAAYTEAFF.

This clone was seen just once. CDR3 loop: CASSQDGRRILGGLNYGYTF. DNA for the CDR3: TGCGCCAGCAGCCAAGATGGCCGCAGGATTTTAGGGGGTTTGAACTATGGCTACACCTTC. The rearrangement uses TRBV4-1 and TRBJ1-2; a possible D gene is TRBD1 (6 bases). CDR3 length: 20 amino acids. V was pared by 0 bases and J by 2 bases, with 25 bases between. CDR1 MGHRA and CDR2 YSYEKL come from the germline V gene.

The V call is TRBV19, the J call TRBJ2-1; 9 nucleotides align to TRBD2. Looked up from germline, CDR1 is LNHDA and CDR2 is SQIVND (reference sequence). The CDR3 loop spans 17 amino acids. J lost 0 bases, V lost 7 bases, and 10 bases had no gene match. This chain's CDR3 is CASTLGSGGSSYNEQFF. The CDR3 nucleotides are TGTGCCAGTACCCTGGGTAGCGGGGGATCCTCCTACAATGAGCAGTTCTTC.

The V and J genes are TRBV4-3 and TRBJ2-7, with 8 nucleotides matching TRBD1. The CDR3 has 15 amino acids. Germline values: CDR1 LGHNA, CDR2 YSLEER. V lost 8 bases to trimming and J lost 0 bases; unmatched junction nucleotides: 9. The CDR3 reads CASAPGQGHSYEQYF. The CDR3 coding sequence is TGCGCCAGCGCCCCCGGACAGGGTCACTCCTACGAGCAGTACTTC.

The J gene is TRBJ1-5, the V gene TRBV28; 8 bases map to TRBD1. CDR1 is MDHEN, CDR2 SYDVKM, per germline. V lost 7 bases, J lost 0 bases, and 11 bases stayed unmatched. The CDR3 runs 17 residues. CDR3 residues: CASIPGAGGHSNQPQHF. DNA for the CDR3: TGTGCCAGCATCCCCGGAGCAGGGGGCCATAGCAATCAGCCCCAGCATTTT.

The table lists this clone with a few counts. The CDR3 protein is CASSLTSMNTEAFF. CDR3 bases: TGTGCCAGCAGTCTGACAAGCATGAACACTGAAGCTTTCTTT. This rearrangement joins TRBV6-6 to TRBJ1-1; D is uncertain. V shed 5 bases and J shed 0 bases, with 10 bases lying between them. CDR3 length equals 14 residues. The germline CDR1 and CDR2 sequences are MNHNY and SVGAGI (reference sequence).

There are a few counts of this clone. V is TRBV4-2 and J is TRBJ1-2, with a possible D match to TRBD1 (6 bases). Trimming cost V 0 bases and J 3 bases, with 8 bases left between them. This CDR3 has 14 amino acids. Germline CDR1 and CDR2: LGHNA and YNFKEQ. CDR3 nucleotide sequence: TGTGCCAGCAGCCAAGAGAGGGGGGACTATGGCTACACCTTC. Amino acid sequence: CASSQERGDYGYTF.

The chain couples TRBV7-9 to TRBJ1-1; no clear D gene. Germline V gives CDR1 SEHNR, CDR2 FQNEAQ (reference sequence). The CDR3 runs to 13 residues. Trimming pared 7 bases from V and 0 bases from J, leaving 9 bases between. CDR3 nucleotide sequence: TGTGCCAGCAACGGACGGCTGAACACTGAAGCTTTCTTT. Protein sequence: CASNGRLNTEAFF. The whole variable domain, filled in from reference TRBV7-9 and TRBJ1-1, reads DTGVSQNPRHKITKRGQNVTFRCDPISEHNRLYWYRQTLGQGPEFLTYFQNEAQLEKSRLLSDRFSAERPKGSFSTLEIQRTEQGDSAMYLCASNGRLNTEAFFGQGTRLTVV.

This clone appeared a single time. The chain links TRBV6-6 to TRBJ2-5, with TRBD2 identical over 9 bases. The CDR3 has 14 residues. Germline-derived CDR1 and CDR2 are MNHNY and SVGAGI (reference sequence). The junction had 7 bases not matched to a gene; V was cut back by 5 bases and J by 6 bases. The DNA of the CDR3 is TGTGCCAGCAGTCCCGGACTAGCGATGAAGACCCAGTACTTC. Its translation is CASSPGLAMKTQYF.

The genes are TRBV6-5 and TRBJ2-4; TRBD2 matches 7 bases. Germline V gene data show CDR1 as MNHEY and CDR2 as SVGAGI. This CDR3 has 12 amino acids. V lost 11 bases, J lost 8 bases, and 9 bases stayed unmatched. CDR3 residues: CAGGVPGYIQYF. In nucleotides, the CDR3 is TGTGCCGGGGGGGTTCCGGGCTACATTCAGTACTTC.

This chain links TRBV6-5 with TRBJ2-1, with D unresolved. CDR3 size: 14 residues. Germline values: CDR1 MNHEY, CDR2 SVGAGI. V lost 7 bases and J lost 2, with 12 bases in between. Here the CDR3 reads CASKKWITYNEQFF. CDR3 coding DNA: TGTGCCAGCAAGAAGTGGATTACCTACAATGAGCAGTTCTTC.

This chain uses TRBV9 with TRBJ1-1; a weak D match, TRBD1 (5 bases). There are 14 residues in the CDR3. Germline V gene data show CDR1 as SGDLS and CDR2 as YYNGEE. Trimming stripped 3 bases from V and 4 bases from J, with 13 bases between. As DNA, the CDR3 is TGTGCCAGCAGCGAGGCCCCGGGACGCACTGAAGCTTTCTTT. It is translated as CASSEAPGRTEAFF.

The chain combines TRBV18 with TRBJ1-4; tentative D call: TRBD1 (6 bases). Germline lookup yields CDR1 KGHSH and CDR2 LQKENI. The CDR3 spans 16 residues. V was cut by 0 bases and J by 7 bases, with 15 bases left in between. CDR3 sequence: CASSPPVGRGIEKLFF. The DNA of the CDR3 is TGTGCCAGCTCACCACCGGTGGGCAGGGGAATTGAAAAACTGTTTTTT.

The gene calls are TRBV7-2 and TRBJ1-1; tentative D call: TRBD1 (5 bases). The CDR3 is made up of 14 amino acids. Germline V gene lookup returns CDR1 SGHTA and CDR2 FQGNSA. V was cut by 6 bases and J by 1 base, with 12 bases left in between. CDR3 loop: CASRMGRSNTEAFF. The CDR3 DNA is TGTGCCAGCAGAATGGGACGGTCGAACACTGAAGCTTTCTTT.

The chain uses TRBV7-3 and TRBJ1-1; maybe TRBD1 (5 bases). CDR1 is SGHTA, CDR2 FQGTGA, per germline. V was shortened by 5 bases and J by 8 bases, with 15 bases between the two germline ends. The CDR3 runs to 13 residues. Here the CDR3 reads CASSRRTNTEAFF. The CDR3 region has the DNA TGTGCCAGCAGCCGTCGGACAAATACCGAAGCTTTCTTT.